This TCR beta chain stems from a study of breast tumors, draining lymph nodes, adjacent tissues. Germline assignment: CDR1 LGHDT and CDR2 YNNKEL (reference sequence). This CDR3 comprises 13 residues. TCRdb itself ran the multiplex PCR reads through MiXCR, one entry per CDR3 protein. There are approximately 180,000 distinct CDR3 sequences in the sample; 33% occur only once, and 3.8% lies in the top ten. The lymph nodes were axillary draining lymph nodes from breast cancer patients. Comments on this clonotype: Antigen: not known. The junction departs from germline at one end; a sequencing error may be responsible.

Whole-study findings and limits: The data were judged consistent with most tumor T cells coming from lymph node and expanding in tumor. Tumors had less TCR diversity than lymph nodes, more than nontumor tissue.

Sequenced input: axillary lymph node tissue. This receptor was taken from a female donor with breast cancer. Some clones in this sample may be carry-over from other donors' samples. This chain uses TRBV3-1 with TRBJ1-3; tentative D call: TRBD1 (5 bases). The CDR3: CASGQGTGNTIYF. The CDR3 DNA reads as TGTGCCAGCGGCCAGGGAACCGGAAACACCATATATTTT.